The 9 T cell receptor beta chains presented below share a single source sample, sequenced in a study of T cells after posttransplantation cyclophosphamide. Cyclophosphamide on days +3 and +4 followed busulfan-fludarabine conditioning and a marrow graft. Sequencing was performed with immunoSEQ multiplex PCR; in TCRdb, only in-frame clones are kept and a portion is missing. The profile covers about 3,200 clones, none occurring a single time. The sequencing used PBMCs, collected after allogeneic stem cell transplant with posttransplant cyclophosphamide. The receptors were gathered from a female patient aged 60 or older who received an allogeneic stem cell transplant from a related donor and was CMV-positive. A subset of T cells may come from the graft donor.

This clone showed up many times. The rearrangement links TRBV2 to TRBJ1-1, with D maybe TRBD1 (6 bases). The CDR3 covers 12 residues. Germline CDR1 reads SNHLY; CDR2 reads FYNNEI. V was cut by 11 bases and J by 4 bases, with 14 bases left in between. The CDR3 coding sequence is TGTGCCGGTTGGGGGCTAGGCACTGAAGCTTTCTTT. Translating gives CAGWGLGTEAFF. Looking up the rest from reference TRBV2 and TRBJ1-1 gives the full variable domain: EPEVTQTPSHQVTQMGQEVILRCVPISNHLYFYWYRQILGQKVEFLVSFYNNEISEKSEIFDDQFSVERPDGSNFTLKIRSTKLEDSAMYFCAGWGLGTEAFFGQGTRLTVV.

Comment on this clone: The conserved closing phenylalanine or tryptophan is absent in this CDR3, likely reflecting a read error. The V gene is TRBV6-6, the J gene TRBJ1-2, with D unclear. The V and J ends lost 5 bases and 8 bases respectively, with 12 bases between them. CDR1 MNHNY and CDR2 SVGAGI come from the germline V gene (reference sequence). The CDR3 has 12 amino acids. CDR3 sequence reads: CASSPRGGGYTL. CDR3 nucleotides: TGTGCCAGCAGTCCCCGGGGTGGCGGCTACACCCTC.

This clone was recorded at least ten times. The chain employs TRBV12-3 or TRBV12-4 and TRBJ1-1; TRBD1 matches 7 bases. After removal of 6 bases from V and 5 bases from J, the junction contained 6 bases not matched to a gene. This CDR3 has 13 amino acids. DNA for the CDR3: TGTGCCAGCAGCTCAGGGGGACGAACTGAAGCTTTCTTT. Translated: CASSSGGRTEAFF.

Relative to its sample, this clone is medium-sized (0.01 to 0.1%). V usage is TRBV5-6 and J usage is TRBJ1-4; weak D call: TRBD1 (6 bases). CDR1 and CDR2 (germline): SGHDT, YYEEEE. The CDR3 has 15 amino acids. V lost 2 bases and J 0 bases, leaving 8 bases between the germline ends. The CDR3 sequence: CASSLQGSTNEKLFF. CDR3 nucleotides: TGTGCCAGCAGCTTACAGGGATCAACTAATGAAAAACTGTTTTTT.

This clone was seen many times. The V call is TRBV19, the J call TRBJ2-7, with TRBD1 matching over 9 bases. The germline V gene encodes CDR1 LNHDA and CDR2 SQIVND (reference sequence). V shed 5 bases and J 4 bases; nucleotides not matched to a gene: 9. The CDR3 consists of 15 residues. The CDR3 sequence is CASSYSQGAMYEQYF. The CDR3, as DNA: TGTGCCAGTAGTTACTCACAGGGGGCGATGTACGAGCAGTACTTC.

This clone occurred many times. The rearrangement uses TRBV28 and TRBJ2-7; a possible D gene is TRBD1 (6 bases). V lost 6 bases to trimming and J lost 3 bases, with 18 bases between them. Germline CDR1 is MDHEN and CDR2 is SYDVKM. The CDR3 sequence is 15 residues long. The CDR3 reads CASRLGHGLGYEQYF. CDR3 bases: TGTGCCAGCAGATTGGGACATGGTTTAGGCTACGAGCAGTACTTC.

This clone was picked up many times. V usage is TRBV27 and J usage is TRBJ2-7, with TRBD1 matching over 7 bases. There are 18 residues in the CDR3. Germline CDR1 is MNHEY and CDR2 is SMNVEV (reference sequence). Losses at the gene ends were 5 bases for V and 4 bases for J; bases not matched to a gene: 20. CDR3 loop: CASSPGYLGRGRPYEQYF. CDR3 in DNA: TGTGCCAGCAGTCCAGGGTATTTAGGTAGGGGGCGGCCATACGAGCAGTACTTC.

This clone was seen repeatedly, ten times or more. CDR3 coding DNA: TGCGCCAGCAGCTTGGAGCCTAGCGGGAGCCTGGGGAATGAGCAGTTCTTC. Encoded protein: CASSLEPSGSLGNEQFF. This sequence joins TRBV5-1 and TRBJ2-1, with TRBD2 identical over 10 bases. The germline V gene has CDR1 SGHRS and CDR2 YFSETQ. J was trimmed by 7 bases and V by 0 bases; bases with no gene match: 10. The length of the CDR3 is 17 residues.

Concerning this clone itself: A read error may account for a junction end that differs from germline. This chain connects TRBV6-4 to TRBJ1-2; D not certain. Germline V gives CDR1 MRHNA, CDR2 SNTAGT. The CDR3 length is 16 residues. This CDR3 reads CASSYSGQIKNYGYTF. CDR3 DNA sequence: TGTGCCAGCAGTTACTCTGGGCAGATCAAAAACTATGGCTACACCTTC.